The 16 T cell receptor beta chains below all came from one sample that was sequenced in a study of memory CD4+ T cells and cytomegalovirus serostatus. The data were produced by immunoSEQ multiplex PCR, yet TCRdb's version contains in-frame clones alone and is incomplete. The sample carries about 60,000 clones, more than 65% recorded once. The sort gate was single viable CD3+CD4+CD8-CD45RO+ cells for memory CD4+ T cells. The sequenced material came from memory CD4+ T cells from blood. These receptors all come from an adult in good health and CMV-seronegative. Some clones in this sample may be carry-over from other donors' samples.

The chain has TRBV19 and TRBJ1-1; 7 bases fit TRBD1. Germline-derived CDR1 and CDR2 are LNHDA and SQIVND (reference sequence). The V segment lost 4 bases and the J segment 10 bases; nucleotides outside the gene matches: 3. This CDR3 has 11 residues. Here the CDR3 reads CASSTTGAAFF. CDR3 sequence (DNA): TGTGCCAGTAGTACAACAGGGGCAGCTTTCTTT. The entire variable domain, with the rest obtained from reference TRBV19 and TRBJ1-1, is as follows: DGGITQSPKYLFRKEGQNVTLSCEQNLNHDAMYWYRQDPGQGLRLIYYSQIVNDFQKGDIAEGYSVSREKKESFPLTVTSAQKNPTAFYLCASSTTGAAFFGQGTRLTVV.

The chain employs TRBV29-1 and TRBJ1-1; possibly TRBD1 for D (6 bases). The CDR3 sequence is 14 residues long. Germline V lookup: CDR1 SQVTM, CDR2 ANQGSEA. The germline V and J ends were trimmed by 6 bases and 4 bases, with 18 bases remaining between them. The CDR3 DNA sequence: TGCAGCGTGATGTCCCGCAGGGGTGGCACTGAAGCTTTCTTT. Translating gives CSVMSRRGGTEAFF.

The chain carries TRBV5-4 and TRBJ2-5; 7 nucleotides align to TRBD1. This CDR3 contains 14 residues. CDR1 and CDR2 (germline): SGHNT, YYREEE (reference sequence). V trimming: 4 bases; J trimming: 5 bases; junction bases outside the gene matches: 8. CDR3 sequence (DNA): TGTGCCAGCAGCCAACAGGGGCCGGTGGAGACCCAGTACTTC. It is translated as CASSQQGPVETQYF.

The CDR3 DNA reads TGTGCCAGCAGCTTAACGTATCAGGGCGAGCAGTTCTTC. Translated: CASSLTYQGEQFF. The chain joins TRBV7-3 to TRBJ2-1; D perhaps matches TRBD1 (5 bases). The CDR3 sequence is 13 residues long. CDR1 is SGHTA, CDR2 FQGTGA, per germline. V shed 0 bases and J shed 10 bases, with 10 bases lying between them.

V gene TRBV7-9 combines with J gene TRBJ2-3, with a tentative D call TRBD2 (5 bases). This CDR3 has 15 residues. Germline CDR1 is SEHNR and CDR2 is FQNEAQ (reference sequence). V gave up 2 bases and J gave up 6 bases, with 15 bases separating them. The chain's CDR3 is CASSLFKLESDTQYF. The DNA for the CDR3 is TGTGCCAGCAGCTTATTTAAACTAGAGAGCGATACGCAGTATTTT.

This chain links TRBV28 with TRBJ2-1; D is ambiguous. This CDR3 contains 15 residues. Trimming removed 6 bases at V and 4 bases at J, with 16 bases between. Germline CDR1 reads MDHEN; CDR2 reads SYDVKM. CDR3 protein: CASRAGMSRYNEQFF. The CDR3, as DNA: TGTGCCAGCAGGGCTGGGATGTCCCGATACAATGAGCAGTTCTTC. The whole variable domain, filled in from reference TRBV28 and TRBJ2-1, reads DVKVTQSSRYLVKRTGEKVFLECVQDMDHENMFWYRQDPGLGLRLIYFSYDVKMKEKGDIPEGYSVSREKKERFSLILESASTNQTSMYLCASRAGMSRYNEQFFGPGTRLTVL.

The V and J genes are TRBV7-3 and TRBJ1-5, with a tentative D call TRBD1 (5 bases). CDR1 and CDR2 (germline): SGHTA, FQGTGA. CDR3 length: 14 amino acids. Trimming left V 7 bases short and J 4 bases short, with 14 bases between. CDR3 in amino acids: CASTPGGSNQPQHF. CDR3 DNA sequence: TGTGCCAGCACCCCCGGGGGGTCTAATCAGCCCCAGCATTTT.

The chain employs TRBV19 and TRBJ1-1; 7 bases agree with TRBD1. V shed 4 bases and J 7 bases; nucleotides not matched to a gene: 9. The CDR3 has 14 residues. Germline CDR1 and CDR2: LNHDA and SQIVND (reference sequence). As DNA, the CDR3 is TGTGCCAGTAGTACCCAGACAGGGCTCGTTGAAGCTTTCTTT. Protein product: CASSTQTGLVEAFF.

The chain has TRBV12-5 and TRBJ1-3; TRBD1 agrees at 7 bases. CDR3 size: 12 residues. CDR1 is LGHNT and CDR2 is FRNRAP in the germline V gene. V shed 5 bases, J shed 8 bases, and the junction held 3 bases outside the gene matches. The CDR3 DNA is TGTGCTAGTGGTCCAGGGGGGGACACCATATATTTT. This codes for CASGPGGDTIYF.

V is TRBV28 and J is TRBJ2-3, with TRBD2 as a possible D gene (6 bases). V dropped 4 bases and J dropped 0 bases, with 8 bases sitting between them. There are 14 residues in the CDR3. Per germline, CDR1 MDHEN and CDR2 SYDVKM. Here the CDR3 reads CASSSGTSTDTQYF. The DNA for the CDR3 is TGTGCCAGCAGTTCCGGGACTAGCACAGATACGCAGTATTTT.

The CDR3 loop reads CASSLETANTEAFF. CDR3 nucleotide sequence: TGCGCCAGCAGCTTGGAGACAGCTAACACTGAAGCTTTCTTT. V usage is TRBV5-1 and J usage is TRBJ1-1; D may be TRBD1 (5 bases). This CDR3 is 14 amino acids long. CDR1 is SGHRS and CDR2 is YFSETQ in the germline V gene. V shed 0 bases and J shed 2 bases, with 8 bases lying between them.

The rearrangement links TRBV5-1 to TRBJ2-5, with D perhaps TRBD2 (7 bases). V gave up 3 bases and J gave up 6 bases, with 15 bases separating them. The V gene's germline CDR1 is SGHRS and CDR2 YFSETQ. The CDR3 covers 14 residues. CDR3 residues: CASSSTGRGQTQYF. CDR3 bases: TGCGCCAGCAGCTCTACAGGGAGGGGACAGACCCAGTACTTC. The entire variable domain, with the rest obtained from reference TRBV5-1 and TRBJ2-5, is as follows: KAGVTQTPRYLIKTRGQQVTLSCSPISGHRSVSWYQQTPGQGLQFLFEYFSETQRNKGNFPGRFSGRQFSNSRSEMNVSTLELGDSALYLCASSSTGRGQTQYFGPGTRLLVL.

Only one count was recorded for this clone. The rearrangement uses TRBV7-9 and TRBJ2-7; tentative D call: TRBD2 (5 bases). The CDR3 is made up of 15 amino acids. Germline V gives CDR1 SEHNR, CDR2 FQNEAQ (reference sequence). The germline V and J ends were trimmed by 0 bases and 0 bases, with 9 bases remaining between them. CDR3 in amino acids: CASSLASASSYEQYF. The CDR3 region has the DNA TGTGCCAGCAGCTTAGCTAGCGCCAGCTCCTACGAGCAGTACTTC.

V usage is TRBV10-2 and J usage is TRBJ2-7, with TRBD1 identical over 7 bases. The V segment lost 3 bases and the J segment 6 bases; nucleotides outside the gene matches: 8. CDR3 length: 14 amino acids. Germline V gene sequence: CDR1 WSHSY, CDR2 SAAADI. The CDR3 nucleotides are TGCGCCAGCAGTGATCTACAGGGGAAGCTCGAGCAGTACTTC. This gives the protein CASSDLQGKLEQYF.

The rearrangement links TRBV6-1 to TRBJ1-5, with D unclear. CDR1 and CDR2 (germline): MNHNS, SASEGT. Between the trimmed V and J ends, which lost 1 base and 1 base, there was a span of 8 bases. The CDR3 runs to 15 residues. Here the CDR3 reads CASSEERVSNQPQHF. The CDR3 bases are TGTGCCAGCAGTGAAGAGAGGGTAAGCAATCAGCCCCAGCATTTT.

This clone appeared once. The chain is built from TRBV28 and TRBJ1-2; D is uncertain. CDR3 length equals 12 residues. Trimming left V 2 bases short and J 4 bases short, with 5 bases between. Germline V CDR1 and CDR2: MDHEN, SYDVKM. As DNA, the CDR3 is TGTGCCAGCAGTTTAGGGTCCTATGGCTACACCTTC. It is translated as CASSLGSYGYTF.